Listed here is a single T cell receptor (beta chain). Antigen specificity is unknown. These data originate in a study of shared clonotypes between healthy human individuals. Turning to the study itself: CD4 naive cells filled three plates per donor, CD4 memory three, CD8 naive two and CD8 memory one.

Study-wide results and limits: Generation probabilities of non-shared clonotypes were lower (relative to those shared by all four donors).

Profiled with immunoSEQ multiplex PCR; TCRdb holds only in-frame clones, not every one. The top ten hold over 0.12% of the sample, which has 2 million to 3 million clones, around nine tenths seen once. The CDR3 contains 13 residues. V gave up 6 bases and J gave up 4 bases, with 10 bases separating them. The V gene's germline CDR1 is SEHNR and CDR2 FQNEAQ (reference sequence). This sequence originates from a man aged 18 to 29 in good health. Material for sequencing was naive CD4+ T cells sorted from blood. Subset defined: CD45RA+ positively selected. V and J are TRBV7-9 and TRBJ1-3; the D is unclear. The DNA for the CDR3 is TGTGCCAGCAGTCAGCAGTCAGGAAACACCATATATTTT. It is translated as CASSQQSGNTIYF.